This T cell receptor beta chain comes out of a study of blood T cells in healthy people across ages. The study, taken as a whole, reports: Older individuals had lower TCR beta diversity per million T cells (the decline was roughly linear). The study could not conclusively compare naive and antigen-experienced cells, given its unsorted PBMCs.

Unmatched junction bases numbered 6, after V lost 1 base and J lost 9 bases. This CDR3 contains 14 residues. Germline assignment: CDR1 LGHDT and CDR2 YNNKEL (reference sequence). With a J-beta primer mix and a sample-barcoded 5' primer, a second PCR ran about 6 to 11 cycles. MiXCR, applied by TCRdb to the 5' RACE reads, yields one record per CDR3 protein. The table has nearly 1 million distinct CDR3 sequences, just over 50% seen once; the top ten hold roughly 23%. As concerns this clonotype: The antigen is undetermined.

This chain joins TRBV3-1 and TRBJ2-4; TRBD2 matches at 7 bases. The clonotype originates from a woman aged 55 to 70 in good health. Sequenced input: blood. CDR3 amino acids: CASSQVSGGGIQYF. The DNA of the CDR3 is TGTGCCAGCAGCCAAGTATCTGGGGGGGGCATTCAGTACTTC. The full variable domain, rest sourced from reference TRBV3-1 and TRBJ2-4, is DTAVSQTPKYLVTQMGNDKSIKCEQNLGHDTMYWYKQDSKKFLKIMFSYNNKELIINETVPNRFSPKSPDKAHLNLHINSLELGDSAVYFCASSQVSGGGIQYFGAGTRLSVL.